Presented here are 6 T cell receptor beta chains from one specimen sequenced in a study of blood T cell repertoires in COVID-19. TCRdb keeps only in-frame clones here, not all; method: immunoSEQ multiplex PCR. The sample yields about 310,000 clones, 75% to 90% seen once. The sequencing input was PBMCs or T cells enriched from blood (not recorded which). Receptors were obtained from a man in his 60s who had recovered from COVID-19.

This clone was picked up a small number of times. The V and J genes are TRBV11-2 and TRBJ2-1; TRBD2 aligns across 7 bases. This CDR3 comprises 12 residues. V was pared by 8 bases and J by 6 bases, with 4 bases of the junction left unmatched. Germline CDR1 and CDR2: SGHAT and FQNNGV. CDR3 protein: CASGRAGNEQFF. CDR3 DNA: TGTGCCAGCGGGAGGGCTGGCAATGAGCAGTTCTTC.

The V call is TRBV27, the J call TRBJ1-2; D ambiguous. CDR1 and CDR2 from the germline V gene are MNHEY and SMNVEV (reference sequence). V lost 4 bases to trimming and J lost 0 bases, with 15 bases between them. There are 16 residues in the CDR3. CDR3 sequence reads: CASSSQVEGANYGYTF. In DNA, the CDR3 is TGTGCCAGCAGTTCCCAGGTGGAGGGAGCTAACTATGGCTACACCTTC.

The rearrangement joins TRBV28 to TRBJ1-5, with 7 bases matching TRBD1. Germline lookup yields CDR1 MDHEN and CDR2 SYDVKM. Trimming took 1 base from V and 4 from J; bases not matched to a gene: 7. CDR3 length equals 16 residues. This CDR3 is CASSLYQGDRNQPQHF. For the CDR3, the DNA is TGTGCCAGCAGTTTATATCAGGGGGATAGGAATCAGCCCCAGCATTTT.

J is TRBJ2-7 and V is TRBV15; 9 bases map to TRBD1. Germline CDR1 is LNHNV and CDR2 is YYDKDF (reference sequence). The CDR3 is 15 residues long. Trimming removed 0 bases from V and 4 bases from J; junction bases left unmatched: 4. CDR3 amino acids: CATSRDGGQGYEQYF. In DNA, the CDR3 is TGTGCCACCAGCAGAGATGGGGGACAGGGATACGAGCAGTACTTC.

This chain joins TRBV6-2 or TRBV6-3 and TRBJ2-2; a possible D gene is TRBD2 (6 bases). CDR3 length: 15 amino acids. Trimming stripped 2 bases from V and 4 bases from J, with 11 bases between. CDR1 is MNHEY, CDR2 SVGEGT, per germline. CDR3 nucleotides: TGTGCCAGCAGTTACGGGGGGAGTGTCACCGGGGAGCTGTTTTTT. Amino acid sequence: CASSYGGSVTGELFF.

Turning to this clone: Germline is not matched at one junction end, which may reflect a read error. The chain employs TRBV7-7 and TRBJ2-3, with 11 nucleotides matching TRBD2. Germline CDR1 is SSHAT and CDR2 is FNYEAQ (reference sequence). The CDR3 totals 15 residues. The DNA of the CDR3 is TGTGCTAGCAGCGTTACTAGCGGGGGAAAGGATACGCAGTATTTT. This sequence encodes CASSVTSGGKDTQYF.